This T cell receptor beta chain was sequenced in a study of molecular identifiers for immune sequencing clone quantification. This clonotype was seen a handful of times. CDR3 length: 23 residues. Losses at the gene ends were 6 bases for V and 2 bases for J; bases not matched to a gene: 25. CDR1 and CDR2 from the germline V gene are MNHEY and SVGEGT. TCRdb reprocessed the PCR reads with MiXCR, giving one entry per CDR3 protein. The sample records over 600,000 distinct CDR3 sequences, 20% being singletons. Sequenced: naive CD8+ T cells from blood, with Jurkat cell RNA spiked in. As to subset: FACS-sorted CD8+CD4-CCR7+CD45RA+ naive T cells. The chain has TRBV6-2 or TRBV6-3 and TRBJ2-3, with TRBD2 matching over 14 bases. The sequence was obtained from a human donor in good health. Some libraries in this study had Jurkat cell RNA spiked in. CDR3 amino acids: CASSLWDAPGGLAGEADTDTQYF. The CDR3 bases are TGTGCCAGCAGCCTCTGGGACGCACCCGGGGGACTAGCGGGAGAGGCGGACACAGATACGCAGTATTTT.